The 23 T cell receptor beta chains in this list originate from one sample, sequenced in a study of early T cells in non-severe SARS-CoV-2 infection. TCRdb analysed the 5' RACE reads with MiXCR anew, one entry per CDR3 protein. There are 70,000 or so distinct CDR3 sequences in the sample; approximately 12% occur only once, and roughly 1.2% lies in the top ten. The material sequenced was whole blood. These receptors were collected from an adult who was a healthcare worker with PCR-confirmed SARS-CoV-2 infection or an uninfected control (not recorded which).

To note about this clonotype: An end of the junction differs from the germline gene, which may be a read error. The rearrangement joins TRBV7-7 to TRBJ2-2, with D unresolved. Germline V gene data show CDR1 as SSHAT and CDR2 as FNYEAQ (reference sequence). The CDR3 has 14 amino acids. CDR3 sequence: CASSLISTSGELFF. The DNA for the CDR3 is TGTGCTAGCAGCTTAATATCTACGTCCGGGGAGCTGTTTTTT.

This clonotype was seen many times. The V and J genes are TRBV5-1 and TRBJ2-5, with D tentatively TRBD1 (6 bases). The CDR3 has 14 amino acids. Germline V CDR1 and CDR2: SGHRS, YFSETQ. Trimming left V 0 bases short and J 4 bases short, with 10 bases between. The CDR3 DNA is TGCGCCAGCAGCTTGGGTGGACAGATAGAGACCCAGTACTTC. Its translation: CASSLGGQIETQYF.

Many counts were recorded for this clonotype. J is TRBJ1-5 and V is TRBV28; D perhaps matches TRBD1 (6 bases). CDR1 and CDR2 (germline): MDHEN, SYDVKM. With 5 bases removed from V and 1 base from J, the gap between germline ends came to 12 bases. The CDR3 consists of 15 residues. The CDR3: CASSRDTLSNQPQHF. Here the CDR3 DNA reads TGTGCCAGCAGTAGGGACACCTTAAGCAATCAGCCCCAGCATTTT.

The rearrangement uses TRBV20-1 and TRBJ2-7; 10 positions agree with TRBD1. The V gene end was trimmed by 5 bases and the J gene end by 3 bases; junction bases not matched to a gene: 4. The germline gives CDR1 DFQATT, CDR2 SNEGSKA (reference sequence). CDR3 length: 13 residues. This chain's CDR3 is CSALGQGYYEQYF. Written as DNA, the CDR3 is TGCAGTGCTCTGGGACAGGGGTACTACGAGCAGTACTTC.

This clonotype was counted ten times or more. Compared with germline, one end of the junction differs, possibly owing to a read error. J is TRBJ1-3 and V is TRBV18; D not resolved. The CDR3 is 17 amino acids. The germline CDR1 and CDR2 sequences are KGHSH and LQKENI. The CDR3 DNA reads TGTGCCAGCTCACCACCCGCCGAAGGCAGCTCTGAAAACACCATATATTTT. As protein: CASSPPAEGSSENTIYF.

This CDR3 is CATSDHNVGGYTF. The CDR3 DNA sequence: TGTGCCACCAGTGATCACAACGTGGGTGGCTACACCTTC. J is TRBJ1-2 and V is TRBV24-1, with unresolved D. This CDR3 comprises 13 residues. The V and J ends lost 3 bases and 7 bases respectively, with 11 bases between them. Germline assignment: CDR1 KGHDR and CDR2 SFDVKD.

At least ten counts were recorded for this clonotype. The gene calls are TRBV20-1 and TRBJ2-3; 10 bases align to TRBD2. This CDR3 comprises 17 residues. V shed 3 bases, J shed 5 bases, and the junction held 14 bases outside the gene matches. Germline values: CDR1 DFQATT, CDR2 SNEGSKA (reference sequence). The CDR3 bases are TGCAGTGCTAGGTCGAGGAGCGGGAGGGCCATTCAAGATACGCAGTATTTT. Protein: CSARSRSGRAIQDTQYF.

The chain recombines TRBV6-4 with TRBJ2-3; TRBD1 matches 10 bases. V lost 2 bases and J lost 1; bases outside the gene matches: 6. The CDR3 contains 17 residues. Germline values: CDR1 MRHNA, CDR2 SNTAGT. CDR3 in DNA: TGTGCCAGCAGTGACGGCAGCGGGACAGGGGGCACAGATACGCAGTATTTT. It codes for CASSDGSGTGGTDTQYF.

This clonotype appeared many times. CDR3 coding DNA: TGTGCCAGCTCACTAGGACAGCCGAACACTGAAGCTTTCTTT. Protein sequence: CASSLGQPNTEAFF. V usage is TRBV18 and J usage is TRBJ1-1, with D perhaps matching TRBD1 (6 bases). Germline CDR1 is KGHSH and CDR2 is LQKENI. V shed 4 bases and J shed 1 base, with 10 bases lying between them. The CDR3 is 14 residues long.

As for this clonotype: This may stem from a read error, because a much larger clone lies one nucleotide away. This chain joins TRBV4-3 and TRBJ2-1; TRBD2 matches at 11 bases. There are 18 residues in the CDR3. Germline values: CDR1 LGHNA, CDR2 YSLEER. The chain's CDR3 is CAGSQGTSGNSPYNEQFF. The CDR3 nucleotides read TGCGCCGGCAGCCAAGGGACTAGCGGAAACTCACCCTACAATGAGCAGTTCTTC.

This clonotype was seen repeatedly, ten times or more. The chain uses TRBV12-5 and TRBJ2-7; D unclear. Germline V gene lookup returns CDR1 LGHNT and CDR2 FRNRAP. This CDR3 comprises 11 residues. Between the trimmed V and J ends, which lost 7 bases and 4 bases, there was a span of 8 bases. The CDR3 here is CASAVEYEQYF. As DNA, the CDR3 is TGTGCTAGTGCCGTTGAATACGAGCAGTACTTC.

This clonotype appeared many times. A junction end diverges from the germline sequence, so it may reflect a read error. This rearrangement joins TRBV5-6 to TRBJ1-1, with D possibly matching TRBD1 (5 bases). The CDR3 length is 18 residues. CDR1 is SGHDT, CDR2 YYEEEE, per germline. The CDR3, as DNA: TGTCCCAGCAGCCGCTACGGCGGTGGGGGACCGGATGGGACTGAAGCTTTCTTT. It specifies CPSSRYGGGGPDGTEAFF. Full variable domain (outside the CDR3, taken from reference TRBV5-6 and TRBJ1-1): DAGVTQSPTHLIKTRGQQVTLRCSPKSGHDTVSWYQQALGQGPQFIFQYYEEEERQRGNFPDRFSGHQFPNYSSELNVNALLLGDSALYLCPSSRYGGGGPDGTEAFFGQGTRLTVV.

This sequence joins TRBV29-1 and TRBJ2-1; no definite D call. V lost 7 bases and J lost 2, with 6 bases in between. This CDR3 has 11 amino acids. Germline V gene lookup returns CDR1 SQVTM and CDR2 ANQGSEA. CDR3 in DNA: TGCAGCGGGAGCGCCTACAATGAGCAGTTCTTC. It is translated as CSGSAYNEQFF.

The CDR3 DNA follows: TGTGCCAGCAGATACTCCCGGGGACAGGGCCTGGACGAGCAGTACTTC. Its translation: CASRYSRGQGLDEQYF. V usage is TRBV12-3 or TRBV12-4 and J usage is TRBJ2-7; the match to TRBD1 covers 9 bases. Trimming cost V 6 bases and J 5 bases; bases outside gene matches: 14. This CDR3 spans 16 amino acids.

This clonotype was picked up many times. The genes are TRBV7-2 and TRBJ2-2; no clear D. With 4 bases removed from V and 0 bases from J, the gap between germline ends came to 9 bases. This CDR3 region has 15 residues. Germline CDR1 SGHTA, CDR2 FQGNSA. The CDR3 bases are TGTGCCAGCAGCTCGGCGGCAACGAACACCGGGGAGCTGTTTTTT. Translating gives CASSSAATNTGELFF. Based on the CDR3 plus reference TRBV7-2 and TRBJ2-2, the full variable domain is GAGVSQSPSNKVTEKGKDVELRCDPISGHTALYWYRQSLGQGLEFLIYFQGNSAPDKSGLPSDRFSAERTGGSVSTLTIQRTQQEDSAVYLCASSSAATNTGELFFGEGSRLTVL.

This clonotype was seen repeatedly, ten times or more. V usage is TRBV20-1 and J usage is TRBJ1-1, with D uncertain. The germline V gene encodes CDR1 DFQATT and CDR2 SNEGSKA (reference sequence). The CDR3 length is 13 residues. Trimming cost V 1 base and J 3 bases, with 9 bases left between them. The CDR3 protein is CSARGWLDTEAFF. CDR3 bases: TGCAGTGCTAGAGGGTGGCTGGACACTGAAGCTTTCTTT.

There are many counts of this clonotype. The genes are TRBV7-9 and TRBJ1-1, with D possibly matching TRBD1 (5 bases). V was cut by 5 bases and J by 0 bases, with 13 bases left in between. The CDR3 is 15 amino acids. Per germline, CDR1 SEHNR and CDR2 FQNEAQ (reference sequence). The CDR3 is CASSHLDNLNTEAFF. CDR3 bases: TGTGCCAGCAGCCACCTGGACAATTTGAACACTGAAGCTTTCTTT.

This clonotype came up many times. The chain combines TRBV20-1 with TRBJ2-7, with TRBD1 identical over 8 bases. The CDR3 spans 15 residues. Germline V lookup: CDR1 DFQATT, CDR2 SNEGSKA (reference sequence). The ends lost 6 bases at V and 0 bases at J; junction bases unmatched: 10. CDR3 protein: CSASQGAQLSYEQYF. CDR3 nucleotides: TGCAGTGCCTCCCAGGGGGCCCAACTCTCCTACGAGCAGTACTTC.

There are many counts of this clonotype. The chain joins TRBV14 to TRBJ1-2; D gene unclear. Germline CDR1 is SGHDN and CDR2 is FVKESK. V shed 2 bases and J shed 4 bases, with 14 bases lying between them. This CDR3 comprises 15 residues. CDR3 nucleotide sequence: TGTGCCAGCAGCCAATATGATTCCGCCCTCTATGGCTACACCTTC. Translation: CASSQYDSALYGYTF.

This clonotype was recorded at least ten times. J is TRBJ1-2 and V is TRBV29-1; D is unclear. The ends were cut back, 0 bases at V and 2 bases at J, with 16 bases in the middle. The CDR3 is made up of 16 amino acids. Looked up from germline, CDR1 is SQVTM and CDR2 is ANQGSEA. CDR3 region: CSVEDPHGRENYGYTF. CDR3 sequence (DNA): TGCAGCGTTGAAGATCCTCATGGGAGGGAAAACTATGGCTACACCTTC.

The chain joins TRBV12-5 to TRBJ1-2; D may be TRBD1 (6 bases). Germline lookup yields CDR1 LGHNT and CDR2 FRNRAP. This CDR3 is 15 amino acids long. With 1 base removed from V and 8 bases from J, the gap between germline ends came to 17 bases. The CDR3 spells CASGLDGTSDKGYTF. CDR3 nucleotide sequence: TGTGCTAGTGGTTTGGACGGGACATCCGATAAGGGCTACACCTTC.

This clonotype occurred a few times. The chain is built from TRBV7-2 and TRBJ2-7; TRBD2 matches at 9 bases. CDR3 length equals 14 residues. CDR1 SGHTA and CDR2 FQGNSA come from the germline V gene. Losses at the gene ends were 7 bases for V and 0 bases for J; bases not matched to a gene: 4. The DNA of the CDR3 is TGTGCCAGCAACCTAGCGGGACCCTCCTACGAGCAGTACTTC. Translating gives CASNLAGPSYEQYF.

This clonotype was observed at least ten times. The rearrangement uses TRBV15 and TRBJ1-1; D unclear. Germline loops: CDR1 LNHNV, CDR2 YYDKDF (reference sequence). The CDR3 is 15 residues long. The germline V and J ends were trimmed by 0 bases and 1 base, with 9 bases remaining between them. The CDR3 DNA follows: TGTGCCACCAGCAGAGATCGGGCTAAGAACACTGAAGCTTTCTTT. Amino acid sequence: CATSRDRAKNTEAFF.